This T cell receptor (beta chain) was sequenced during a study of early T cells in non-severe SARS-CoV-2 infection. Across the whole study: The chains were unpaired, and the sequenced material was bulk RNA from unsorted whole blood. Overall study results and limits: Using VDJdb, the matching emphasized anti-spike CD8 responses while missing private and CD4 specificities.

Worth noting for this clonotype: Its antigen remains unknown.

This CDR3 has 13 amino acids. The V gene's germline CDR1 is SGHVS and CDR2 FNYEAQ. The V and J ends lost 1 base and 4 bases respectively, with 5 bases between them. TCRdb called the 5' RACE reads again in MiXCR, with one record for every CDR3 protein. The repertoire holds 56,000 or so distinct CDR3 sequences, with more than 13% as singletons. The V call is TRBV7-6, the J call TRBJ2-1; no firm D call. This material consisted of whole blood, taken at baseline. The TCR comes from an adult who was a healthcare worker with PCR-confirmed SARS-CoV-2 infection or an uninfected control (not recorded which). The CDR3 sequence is CASSLDTYNEQFF. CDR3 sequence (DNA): TGTGCCAGCAGCTTAGACACTTACAATGAGCAGTTCTTC.